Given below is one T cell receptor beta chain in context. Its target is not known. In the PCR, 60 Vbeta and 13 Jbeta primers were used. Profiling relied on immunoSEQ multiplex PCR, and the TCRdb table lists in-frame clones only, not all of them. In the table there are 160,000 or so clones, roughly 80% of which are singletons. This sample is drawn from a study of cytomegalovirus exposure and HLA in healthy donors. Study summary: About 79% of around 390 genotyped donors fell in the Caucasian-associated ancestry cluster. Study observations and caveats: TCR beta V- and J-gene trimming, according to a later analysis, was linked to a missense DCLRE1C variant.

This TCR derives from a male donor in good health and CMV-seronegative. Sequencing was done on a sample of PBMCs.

The CDR3 is CASSSRVQLNEKLFF. The CDR3 DNA sequence: TGTGCCAGCAGTTCCAGGGTTCAGCTTAATGAAAAACTGTTTTTT. The chain combines TRBV28 with TRBJ1-4, with D tentatively TRBD1 (5 bases). Germline lookup yields CDR1 MDHEN and CDR2 SYDVKM. This CDR3 contains 15 residues. V shed 4 bases and J shed 4 bases, with 13 bases lying between them.